The 27 T cell receptor beta chains listed next were all sequenced from one sample in a study of shared clonotypes between healthy human individuals. Sequencing used immunoSEQ multiplex PCR; TCRdb keeps in-frame clones, though not all of them. The sample lists 2 million to 2.5 million clones, just over 90% occurring once. Sequenced input: naive CD4+ T cells from PBMCs. The subset was: CD45RA+ positively selected. The receptors shown here come from a man younger than 35 in good health. Some clones in this sample may be carry-over from other donors' samples.

J is TRBJ2-7 and V is TRBV30; maybe TRBD1 (6 bases). The CDR3 extends over 13 amino acids. V lost 2 bases, J lost 0 bases, and 8 bases lay in between. The germline V gene has CDR1 GTSNPN and CDR2 SVGIG (reference sequence). CDR3 DNA: TGTGCCTGGAGTACAGGGACCTCCTACGAGCAGTACTTC. Residues: CAWSTGTSYEQYF.

The chain couples TRBV7-2 to TRBJ1-1, with no clear D. The V and J ends lost 1 base and 3 bases respectively, with 21 bases between them. In germline, CDR1 is SGHTA, CDR2 FQGNSA. The CDR3 is 18 residues long. CDR3 region: CASSLEAGGVVKDTEAFF. CDR3 DNA sequence: TGTGCCAGCAGCTTAGAGGCAGGCGGGGTAGTTAAGGACACTGAAGCTTTCTTT.

The chain recombines TRBV30 with TRBJ2-1; TRBD2 aligns across 9 bases. Germline-derived CDR1 and CDR2 are GTSNPN and SVGIG (reference sequence). CDR3 length: 14 amino acids. Trimming took 2 bases from V and 4 from J; bases not matched to a gene: 3. CDR3 residues: CAWSRLAVYNEQFF. CDR3 DNA sequence: TGTGCCTGGAGTAGACTAGCGGTTTACAATGAGCAGTTCTTC.

The rearrangement joins TRBV9 to TRBJ1-4, with 10 positions matching TRBD1. CDR1 and CDR2 from the germline V gene are SGDLS and YYNGEE. The length of the CDR3 is 17 residues. Losses at the gene ends were 4 bases for V and 4 bases for J; bases not matched to a gene: 10. This CDR3 is CASSPGTGATYNEKLFF. The DNA for the CDR3 is TGTGCCAGCAGCCCGGGGACAGGGGCGACCTATAATGAAAAACTGTTTTTT. The whole variable domain, remainder taken from reference TRBV9 and TRBJ1-4, is DSGVTQTPKHLITATGQRVTLRCSPRSGDLSVYWYQQSLDQGLQFLIQYYNGEERAKGNILERFSAQQFPDLHSELNLSSLELGDSALYFCASSPGTGATYNEKLFFGSGTQLSVL.

The J gene is TRBJ2-5, the V gene TRBV19; D is uncertain. The CDR3 consists of 13 residues. V lost 5 bases to trimming and J lost 1 base, with 8 bases between them. The germline CDR1 and CDR2 sequences are LNHDA and SQIVND (reference sequence). CDR3 region: CASSAAAQETQYF. CDR3 DNA sequence: TGTGCCAGTAGTGCGGCAGCCCAAGAGACCCAGTACTTC.

This sequence joins TRBV7-9 and TRBJ2-5; TRBD2 matches 7 bases. The germline V gene has CDR1 SEHNR and CDR2 FQNEAQ (reference sequence). The length of the CDR3 is 16 residues. V lost 2 bases, J lost 1 base, and 7 bases stayed unmatched. Written as DNA, the CDR3 is TGTGCCAGCAGCTTAACGGCGGGAGAAGGCCAAGAGACCCAGTACTTC. This codes for CASSLTAGEGQETQYF.

Concerning this clone itself: Distinct nucleotide sequences in the sample also encode this CDR3. The chain joins TRBV9 to TRBJ2-1; perhaps D is TRBD1 or TRBD2 (6 bases each). Germline V gene sequence: CDR1 SGDLS, CDR2 YYNGEE. The CDR3 consists of 15 residues. Trimming shortened V by 0 bases and J by 7 bases, and 14 bases separated the two germline ends. The CDR3: CASSVAGERGNEQFF. Written as DNA, the CDR3 is TGTGCCAGCAGCGTAGCGGGAGAAAGGGGGAATGAGCAGTTCTTC.

V gene TRBV7-2 combines with J gene TRBJ2-1; D perhaps matches TRBD2 (6 bases). Germline-derived CDR1 and CDR2 are SGHTA and FQGNSA. The CDR3 length is 14 residues. Deletions cut 6 bases from V and 3 bases from J, with 12 bases between. The CDR3 sequence is CASRPGLIYNEQFF. CDR3 nucleotide sequence: TGTGCCAGCAGACCGGGACTTATCTACAATGAGCAGTTCTTC.

Comment on this clone: Within the sample, other DNA sequences also encode this same CDR3. The chain uses TRBV5-1 and TRBJ2-3; 10 bases agree with TRBD2. Per the germline V gene, CDR1 is SGHRS and CDR2 is YFSETQ. The CDR3 consists of 16 residues. The J segment lost 5 bases and the V segment lost 0 bases, leaving 6 bases of the junction unmatched. CDR3: CASSLGLAGDLDTQYF. CDR3 bases: TGCGCCAGCAGCTTGGGGCTAGCGGGAGATCTAGATACGCAGTATTTT.

The chain combines TRBV7-3 with TRBJ2-2; maybe TRBD2 (5 bases). The CDR3 runs to 16 residues. Germline V lookup: CDR1 SGHTA, CDR2 FQGTGA. Between the trimmed V and J ends, which lost 1 base and 0 bases, there was a span of 9 bases. This CDR3 is CASSLNRGTNTGELFF. DNA for the CDR3: TGTGCCAGCAGCTTAAATCGGGGTACGAACACCGGGGAGCTGTTTTTT.

The rearrangement uses TRBV9 and TRBJ2-7; 11 bases align to TRBD2. Trimming took 3 bases from V and 3 from J; bases not matched to a gene: 5. The CDR3 is made up of 15 amino acids. Germline V CDR1 and CDR2: SGDLS, YYNGEE. This chain's CDR3 is CASSGTGTSGYEQYF. The CDR3 nucleotides are TGTGCCAGCAGCGGAACCGGGACTAGCGGCTACGAGCAGTACTTC.

The chain couples TRBV5-6 to TRBJ2-1; D gene unclear. V lost 4 bases to trimming and J lost 4 bases, with 15 bases between them. CDR3 length equals 15 residues. CDR1 is SGHDT, CDR2 YYEEEE, per germline. CDR3: CASSPGPGRYNEQFF. The CDR3 coding sequence is TGTGCCAGCAGCCCCGGACCCGGGCGGTACAATGAGCAGTTCTTC. The complete variable domain, with remaining parts taken from reference TRBV5-6 and TRBJ2-1, reads DAGVTQSPTHLIKTRGQQVTLRCSPKSGHDTVSWYQQALGQGPQFIFQYYEEEERQRGNFPDRFSGHQFPNYSSELNVNALLLGDSALYLCASSPGPGRYNEQFFGPGTRLTVL.

Notes on this clone: This same CDR3 is encoded by further DNA sequences in the sample. The V gene is TRBV5-1, the J gene TRBJ2-7, with no clear D. This CDR3 is 13 amino acids long. Germline V gene sequence: CDR1 SGHRS, CDR2 YFSETQ. V lost 0 bases and J 1 base, leaving 5 bases between the germline ends. The chain's CDR3 is CASSLERSYEQYF. The CDR3 DNA is TGCGCCAGCAGCTTGGAGAGGTCCTACGAGCAGTACTTC.

J is TRBJ1-1 and V is TRBV25-1; the D is unclear. Germline V lookup: CDR1 MGHDK, CDR2 SYGVNS. Trimming cost V 3 bases and J 3 bases, with 5 bases left between them. CDR3 length: 12 amino acids. CDR3 nucleotide sequence: TGTGCCAGCAGTGATTTGTACACTGAAGCTTTCTTT. It is translated as CASSDLYTEAFF.

The chain recombines TRBV28 with TRBJ1-2; D remains ambiguous. This CDR3 contains 12 residues. Germline CDR1 and CDR2: MDHEN and SYDVKM. Trimming took 5 bases from V and 12 from J, leaving 16 bases between them. The CDR3 DNA follows: TGTGCCAGCAGTAGATCATCGTCAGTAAACACCTTC. It translates to CASSRSSSVNTF.

CDR3 sequence (DNA): TGTGCCAGCAGCCGGGACAGGGGGCTCGGCTACACCTTC. The encoded protein is CASSRDRGLGYTF. This chain uses TRBV14 with TRBJ1-2; 12 bases line up with TRBD1. This CDR3 has 13 amino acids. Germline CDR1 SGHDN, CDR2 FVKESK. V lost 4 bases, J lost 8 bases, and 2 bases stayed unmatched.

The chain has TRBV5-1 and TRBJ2-1; TRBD1 is a possible D gene (7 bases). This CDR3 comprises 16 residues. Trimming shortened V by 4 bases and J by 4 bases, and 18 bases separated the two germline ends. In germline, CDR1 is SGHRS, CDR2 YFSETQ. The CDR3 DNA follows: TGCGCCAGCAGCGTTGGGGGGACAGCTAATTACAATGAGCAGTTCTTC. The encoded protein is CASSVGGTANYNEQFF. Filled out from reference TRBV5-1 and TRBJ2-1, the complete variable domain reads KAGVTQTPRYLIKTRGQQVTLSCSPISGHRSVSWYQQTPGQGLQFLFEYFSETQRNKGNFPGRFSGRQFSNSRSEMNVSTLELGDSALYLCASSVGGTANYNEQFFGPGTRLTVL.

This chain connects TRBV19 to TRBJ2-3; D is uncertain. The germline V gene encodes CDR1 LNHDA and CDR2 SQIVND (reference sequence). The CDR3 loop spans 14 amino acids. With 5 bases removed from V and 3 bases from J, the gap between germline ends came to 12 bases. The CDR3 nucleotides read TGTGCCAGTAGTTGGCGCGGCTTAACAGATACGCAGTATTTT. It is translated as CASSWRGLTDTQYF.

The CDR3 DNA sequence: TGTGCCAGCAGCTTTATGGTCCGGGGCCCGAACACCGGGGAGCTGTTTTTT. This gives the protein CASSFMVRGPNTGELFF. The chain has TRBV7-3 and TRBJ2-2, with D perhaps assigned TRBD1 or TRBD2 (5 bases each). Germline V gene data show CDR1 as SGHTA and CDR2 as FQGTGA. V dropped 3 bases and J dropped 0 bases, with 14 bases sitting between them. The CDR3 runs 17 residues.

The genes are TRBV7-9 and TRBJ1-3; D gene uncertain. The CDR3 has 14 residues. V was trimmed by 8 bases and J by 0 bases, leaving 11 bases between them. Germline CDR1 SEHNR, CDR2 FQNEAQ (reference sequence). The CDR3 sequence is CASGLELSGNTIYF. CDR3 sequence (DNA): TGTGCCAGCGGCCTCGAGCTCTCTGGAAACACCATATATTTT.

On this clone itself: The identical CDR3 is also encoded by other nucleotide sequences in the sample. The chain has TRBV5-1 and TRBJ2-7, with D maybe TRBD2 (5 bases). The V end lost 4 bases, the J end lost 0 bases, and 8 bases lay between the germline ends. The V gene's germline CDR1 is SGHRS and CDR2 YFSETQ. The CDR3 is 13 residues long. The CDR3 DNA is TGCGCCAGCAGCCCGGACTCCTCCTACGAGCAGTACTTC. Protein: CASSPDSSYEQYF.

This CDR3 reads CASRPYSSRGSGANVLTF. The CDR3 DNA follows: TGTGCCAGCAGACCCTACTCCTCGAGGGGCTCTGGGGCCAACGTCCTGACTTTC. The rearrangement links TRBV11-2 to TRBJ2-6; D possibly matches TRBD1 or TRBD2 (5 bases each). Trimming removed 6 bases from V and 0 bases from J, with 18 bases in between. The germline CDR1 and CDR2 sequences are SGHAT and FQNNGV. This CDR3 contains 18 residues. The full variable domain, rest sourced from reference TRBV11-2 and TRBJ2-6, is EAGVAQSPRYKIIEKRQSVAFWCNPISGHATLYWYQQILGQGPKLLIQFQNNGVVDDSQLPKDRFSAERLKGVDSTLKIQPAKLEDSAVYLCASRPYSSRGSGANVLTFGAGSRLTVL.

CDR3 sequence: CASSTGTSGMSDTQYF. The CDR3 nucleotides read TGTGCCAGCAGTACTGGGACTAGCGGGATGTCAGATACGCAGTATTTT. The rearrangement links TRBV28 to TRBJ2-3, with 13 bases identical to TRBD2. Germline values: CDR1 MDHEN, CDR2 SYDVKM. This CDR3 is 16 amino acids long. Trimming removed 5 bases from V and 4 bases from J; junction bases left unmatched: 6.

The chain carries TRBV7-9 and TRBJ2-1; 10 nucleotides match TRBD2. The CDR3 is 16 amino acids. V shed 3 bases, J shed 4 bases, and the junction held 6 bases outside the gene matches. Germline-derived CDR1 and CDR2 are SEHNR and FQNEAQ (reference sequence). The CDR3 is CASSLVTSGMYNEQFF. Written as DNA, the CDR3 is TGTGCCAGCAGCTTGGTTACTAGCGGGATGTACAATGAGCAGTTCTTC.

This clone was observed once. CDR3 sequence reads: CASSGSGSGQYF. The CDR3 DNA sequence: TGTGCCAGCAGTGGCAGCGGGAGTGGGCAGTATTTT. The V gene is TRBV6-1, the J gene TRBJ2-3; 8 bases match TRBD2. V was pared by 4 bases and J by 11 bases, with 5 bases of the junction left unmatched. The CDR3 consists of 12 residues. From germline, CDR1 is MNHNS and CDR2 SASEGT.

Written as DNA, the CDR3 is TGTGCCAGCAGCTTAAGAGGGTGGACTAGCGGGACCTACAATGAGCAGTTCTTC. Its protein is CASSLRGWTSGTYNEQFF. The chain recombines TRBV7-2 with TRBJ2-1; 12 bases align to TRBD2. V was pared by 2 bases and J by 2 bases, with 7 bases of the junction left unmatched. This CDR3 has 18 amino acids. CDR1 SGHTA and CDR2 FQGNSA come from the germline V gene.

The chain uses TRBV28 and TRBJ2-7, with D perhaps assigned TRBD1 or TRBD2 (5 bases each). The CDR3 loop spans 13 amino acids. V was cut by 7 bases and J by 0 bases, with 10 bases left in between. Germline V CDR1 and CDR2: MDHEN, SYDVKM. CDR3 loop: CASTAGASYEQYF. CDR3 bases: TGTGCCAGCACGGCCGGGGCCTCCTACGAGCAGTACTTC.